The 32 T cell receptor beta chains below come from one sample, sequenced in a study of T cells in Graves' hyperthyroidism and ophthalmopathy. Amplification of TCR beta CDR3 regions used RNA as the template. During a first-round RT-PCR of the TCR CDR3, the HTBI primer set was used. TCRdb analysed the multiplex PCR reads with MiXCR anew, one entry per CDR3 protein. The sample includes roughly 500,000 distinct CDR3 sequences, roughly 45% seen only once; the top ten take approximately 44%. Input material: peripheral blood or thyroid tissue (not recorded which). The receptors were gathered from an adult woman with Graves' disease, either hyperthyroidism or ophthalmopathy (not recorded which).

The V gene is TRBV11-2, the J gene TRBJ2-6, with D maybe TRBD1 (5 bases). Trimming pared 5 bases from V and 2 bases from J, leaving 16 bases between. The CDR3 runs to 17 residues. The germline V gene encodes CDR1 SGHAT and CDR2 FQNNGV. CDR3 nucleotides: TGTGCCAGCAGCCAGTACAGGAGTGAAGCTGGGGCCAACGTCCTGACTTTC. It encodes CASSQYRSEAGANVLTF.

This CDR3 is CASSTLTSGGFDGELFF. Written as DNA, the CDR3 is TGTGCCAGTAGTACGCTGACTAGCGGGGGATTTGACGGGGAGCTGTTTTTT. The V and J genes are TRBV19 and TRBJ2-2, with TRBD2 identical over 12 bases. The germline gives CDR1 LNHDA, CDR2 SQIVND (reference sequence). This CDR3 region has 17 residues. The trim removed 4 bases at V and 7 bases at J, leaving 10 bases unmatched.

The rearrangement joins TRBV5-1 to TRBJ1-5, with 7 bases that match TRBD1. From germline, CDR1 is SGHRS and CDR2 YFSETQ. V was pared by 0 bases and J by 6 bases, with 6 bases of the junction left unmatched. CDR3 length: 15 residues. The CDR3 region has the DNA TGCGCCAGCAGCTTGGAAGGGGGCGCGTTTCAGCCCCAGCATTTT. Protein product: CASSLEGGAFQPQHF.

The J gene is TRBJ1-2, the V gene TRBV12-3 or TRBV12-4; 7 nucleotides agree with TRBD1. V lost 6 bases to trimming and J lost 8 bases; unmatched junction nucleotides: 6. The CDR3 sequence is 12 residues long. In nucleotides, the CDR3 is TGTGCCAGCAGCCCGGGACAGTTGGGCTACACCTTC. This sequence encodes CASSPGQLGYTF.

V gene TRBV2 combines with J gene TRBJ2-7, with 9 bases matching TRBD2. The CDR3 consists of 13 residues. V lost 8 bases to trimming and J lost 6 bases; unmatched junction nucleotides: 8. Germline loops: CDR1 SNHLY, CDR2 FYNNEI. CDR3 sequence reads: CASGGGLASEQYF. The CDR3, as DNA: TGTGCCAGCGGAGGGGGACTAGCTTCCGAGCAGTACTTC.

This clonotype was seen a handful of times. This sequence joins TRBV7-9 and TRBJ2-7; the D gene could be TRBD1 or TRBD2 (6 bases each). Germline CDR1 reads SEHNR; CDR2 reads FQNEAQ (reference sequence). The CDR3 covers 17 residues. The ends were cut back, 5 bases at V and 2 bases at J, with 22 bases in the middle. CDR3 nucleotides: TGTGCCAGCAGCCCGGGACCGGGGGCCGGAGGGACCTACGAGCAGTACTTC. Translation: CASSPGPGAGGTYEQYF.

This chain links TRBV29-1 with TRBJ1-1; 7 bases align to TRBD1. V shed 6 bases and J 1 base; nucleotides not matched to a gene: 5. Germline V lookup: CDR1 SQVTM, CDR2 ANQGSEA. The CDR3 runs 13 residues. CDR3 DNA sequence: TGCAGCGTGTTGGGACAGCAGAACACTGAAGCTTTCTTT. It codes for CSVLGQQNTEAFF.

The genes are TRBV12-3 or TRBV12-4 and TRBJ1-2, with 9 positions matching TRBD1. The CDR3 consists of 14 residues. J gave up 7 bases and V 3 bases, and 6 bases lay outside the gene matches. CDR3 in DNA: TGTGCCAGCAGTTTTAGGGACAGGGTTGGTGGCTACACCTTC. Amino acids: CASSFRDRVGGYTF.

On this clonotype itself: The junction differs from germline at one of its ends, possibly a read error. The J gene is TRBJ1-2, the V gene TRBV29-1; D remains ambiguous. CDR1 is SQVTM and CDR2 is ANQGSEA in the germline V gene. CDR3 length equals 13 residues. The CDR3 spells CSVWGEGNSGYTF. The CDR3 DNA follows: TGCAGCGTTTGGGGAGAGGGCAACTCTGGCTACACCTTC. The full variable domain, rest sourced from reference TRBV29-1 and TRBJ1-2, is SAVISQKPSRDICQRGTSLTIQCQVDSQVTMMFWYRQQPGQSLTLIATANQGSEATYESGFVIDKFPISRPNLTFSTLTVSNMSPEDSSIYLCSVWGEGNSGYTFGSGTRLTVV.

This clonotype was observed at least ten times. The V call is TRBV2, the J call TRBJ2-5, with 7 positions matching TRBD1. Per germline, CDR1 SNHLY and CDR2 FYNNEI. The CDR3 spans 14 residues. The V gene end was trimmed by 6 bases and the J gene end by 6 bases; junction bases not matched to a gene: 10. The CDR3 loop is CASRDPTGLKTQYF. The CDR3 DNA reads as TGTGCCAGCAGGGACCCGACAGGGTTGAAGACCCAGTACTTC. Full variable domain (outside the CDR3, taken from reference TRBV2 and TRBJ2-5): EPEVTQTPSHQVTQMGQEVILRCVPISNHLYFYWYRQILGQKVEFLVSFYNNEISEKSEIFDDQFSVERPDGSNFTLKIRSTKLEDSAMYFCASRDPTGLKTQYFGPGTRLLVL.

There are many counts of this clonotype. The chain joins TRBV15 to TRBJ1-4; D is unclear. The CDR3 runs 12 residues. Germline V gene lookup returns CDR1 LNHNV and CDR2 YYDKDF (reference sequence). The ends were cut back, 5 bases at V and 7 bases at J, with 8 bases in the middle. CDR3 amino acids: CATSQLGEKLFF. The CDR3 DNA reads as TGTGCCACCAGCCAATTGGGTGAAAAACTGTTTTTT.

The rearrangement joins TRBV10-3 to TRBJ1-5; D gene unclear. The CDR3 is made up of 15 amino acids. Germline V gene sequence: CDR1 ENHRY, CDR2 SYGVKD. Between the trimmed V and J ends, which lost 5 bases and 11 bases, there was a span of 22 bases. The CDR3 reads CAISPTSGRPETQHF. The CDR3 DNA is TGTGCCATCAGTCCGACTAGCGGGAGACCAGAGACCCAGCATTTT.

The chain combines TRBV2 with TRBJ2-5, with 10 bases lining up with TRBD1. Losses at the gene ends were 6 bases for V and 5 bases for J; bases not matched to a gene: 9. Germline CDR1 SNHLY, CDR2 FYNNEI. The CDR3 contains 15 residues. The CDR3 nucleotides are TGTGCCAGCAGCGAATGGGACAGGGGTGCGGAGACCCAGTACTTC. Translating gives CASSEWDRGAETQYF.

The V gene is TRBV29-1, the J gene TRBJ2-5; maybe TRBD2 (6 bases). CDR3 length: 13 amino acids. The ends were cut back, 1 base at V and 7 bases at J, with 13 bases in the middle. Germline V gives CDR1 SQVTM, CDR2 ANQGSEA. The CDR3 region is CSVEGGVSLTQYF. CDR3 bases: TGCAGCGTTGAAGGGGGGGTTTCACTGACCCAGTACTTC.

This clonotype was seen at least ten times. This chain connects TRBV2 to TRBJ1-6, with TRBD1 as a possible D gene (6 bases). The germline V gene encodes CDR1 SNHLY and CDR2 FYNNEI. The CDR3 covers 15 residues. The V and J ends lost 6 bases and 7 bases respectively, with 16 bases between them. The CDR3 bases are TGTGCCAGCAGAGGGGGAAGTTTGTGGAATTCACCCCTCCACTTT. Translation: CASRGGSLWNSPLHF.

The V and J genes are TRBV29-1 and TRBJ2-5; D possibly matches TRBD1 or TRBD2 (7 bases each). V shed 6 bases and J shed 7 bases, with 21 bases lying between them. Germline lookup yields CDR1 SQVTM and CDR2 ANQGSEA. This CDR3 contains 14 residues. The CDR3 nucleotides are TGCAGCGTCGAGGGAGGGGGCCAAGATGGGACCCAGTACTTC. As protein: CSVEGGGQDGTQYF. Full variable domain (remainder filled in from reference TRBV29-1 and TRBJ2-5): SAVISQKPSRDICQRGTSLTIQCQVDSQVTMMFWYRQQPGQSLTLIATANQGSEATYESGFVIDKFPISRPNLTFSTLTVSNMSPEDSSIYLCSVEGGGQDGTQYFGPGTRLLVL.

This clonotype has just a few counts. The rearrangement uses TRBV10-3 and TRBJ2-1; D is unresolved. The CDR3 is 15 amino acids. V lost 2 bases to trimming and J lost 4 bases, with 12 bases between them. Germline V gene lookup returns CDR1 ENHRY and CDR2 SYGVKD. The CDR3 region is CAISEIGGTYNEQFF. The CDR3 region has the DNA TGTGCCATCAGTGAGATTGGCGGCACATACAATGAGCAGTTCTTC.

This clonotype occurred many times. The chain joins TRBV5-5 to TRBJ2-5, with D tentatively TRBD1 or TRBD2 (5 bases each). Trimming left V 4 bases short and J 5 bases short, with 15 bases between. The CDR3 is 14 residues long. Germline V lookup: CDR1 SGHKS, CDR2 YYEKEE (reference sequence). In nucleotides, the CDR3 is TGTGCCAGCAGCGGGGACCCTAACGAGGAGACCCAGTACTTC. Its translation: CASSGDPNEETQYF.

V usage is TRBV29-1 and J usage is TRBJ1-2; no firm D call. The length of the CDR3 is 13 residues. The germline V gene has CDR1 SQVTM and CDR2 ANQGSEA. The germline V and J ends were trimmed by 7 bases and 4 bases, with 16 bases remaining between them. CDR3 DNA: TGCAGCGCCTTATCCACAGAGCGCTATGGCTACACCTTC. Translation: CSALSTERYGYTF.

CDR3: CASSLQGEEKLFF. Written as DNA, the CDR3 is TGTGCCAGCAGCTTACAGGGCGAAGAAAAACTGTTTTTT. The J gene is TRBJ1-4, the V gene TRBV7-2; possibly TRBD1 for D (5 bases). V lost 2 bases and J 8 bases, leaving 9 bases between the germline ends. There are 13 residues in the CDR3. Germline V gene data show CDR1 as SGHTA and CDR2 as FQGNSA.

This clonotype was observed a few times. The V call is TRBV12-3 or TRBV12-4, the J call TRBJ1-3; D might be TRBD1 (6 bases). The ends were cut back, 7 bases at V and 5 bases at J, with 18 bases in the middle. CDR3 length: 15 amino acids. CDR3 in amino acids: CASTPAGGLRNTIYF. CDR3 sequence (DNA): TGTGCCAGCACCCCAGCCGGGGGCCTGAGAAACACCATATATTTT.

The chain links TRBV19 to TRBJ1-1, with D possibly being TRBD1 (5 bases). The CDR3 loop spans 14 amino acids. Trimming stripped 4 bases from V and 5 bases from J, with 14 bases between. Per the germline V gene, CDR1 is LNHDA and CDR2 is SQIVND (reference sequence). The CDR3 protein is CASSSSGARTEAFF. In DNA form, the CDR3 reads TGTGCCAGTAGTAGCTCCGGGGCGCGTACTGAAGCTTTCTTT.

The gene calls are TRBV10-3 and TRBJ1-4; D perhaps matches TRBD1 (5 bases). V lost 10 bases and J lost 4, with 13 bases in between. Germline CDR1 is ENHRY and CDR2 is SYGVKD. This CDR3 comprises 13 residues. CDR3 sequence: CATRQRSNEKLFF. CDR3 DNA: TGTGCCACACGACAGAGGAGTAATGAAAAACTGTTTTTT.

The CDR3 loop reads CSASPLTSGFQETQYF. The CDR3 nucleotides are TGCAGTGCTAGCCCCCTCACTAGCGGCTTCCAAGAGACCCAGTACTTC. The genes are TRBV20-1 and TRBJ2-5; 8 nucleotides line up with TRBD2. The J segment lost 1 base and the V segment lost 3 bases, leaving 10 bases of the junction unmatched. CDR1 DFQATT and CDR2 SNEGSKA come from the germline V gene (reference sequence). CDR3 size: 16 residues.

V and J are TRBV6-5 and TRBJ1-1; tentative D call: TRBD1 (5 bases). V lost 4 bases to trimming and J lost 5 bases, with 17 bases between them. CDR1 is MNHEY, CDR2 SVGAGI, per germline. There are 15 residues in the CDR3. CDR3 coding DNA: TGTGCCAGCAGTTTATCCCCCCGACAGCCTACTGAAGCTTTCTTT. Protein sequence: CASSLSPRQPTEAFF.

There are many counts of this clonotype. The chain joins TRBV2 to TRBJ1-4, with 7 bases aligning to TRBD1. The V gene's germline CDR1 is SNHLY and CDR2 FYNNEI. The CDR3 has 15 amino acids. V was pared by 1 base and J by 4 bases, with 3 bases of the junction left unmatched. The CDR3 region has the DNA TGTGCCAGCAGTGAAGAGGGGGCTGTTAATGAAAAACTGTTTTTT. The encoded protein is CASSEEGAVNEKLFF.

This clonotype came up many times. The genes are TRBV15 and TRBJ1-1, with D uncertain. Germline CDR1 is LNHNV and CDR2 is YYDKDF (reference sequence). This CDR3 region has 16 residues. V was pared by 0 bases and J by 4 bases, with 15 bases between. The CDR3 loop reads CATSRDRGRETTEAFF. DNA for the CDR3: TGTGCCACCAGCAGAGATCGAGGGAGGGAGACCACTGAAGCTTTCTTT. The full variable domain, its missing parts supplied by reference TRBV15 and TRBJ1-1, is DAMVIQNPRYQVTQFGKPVTLSCSQTLNHNVMYWYQQKSSQAPKLLFHYYDKDFNNEADTPDNFQSRRPNTSFCFLDIRSPGLGDTAMYLCATSRDRGRETTEAFFGQGTRLTVV.

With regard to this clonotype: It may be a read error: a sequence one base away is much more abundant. CDR3 amino acids: CASSLRDLNQPQHF. The CDR3 DNA reads as TGTGCCAGTAGTTTACGGGACCTCAATCAGCCCCAGCATTTT. The chain uses TRBV19 and TRBJ1-5; weak D call: TRBD1 (5 bases). The CDR3 is 14 residues long. Per the germline V gene, CDR1 is LNHDA and CDR2 is SQIVND (reference sequence). The ends were cut back, 5 bases at V and 3 bases at J, with 11 bases in the middle.

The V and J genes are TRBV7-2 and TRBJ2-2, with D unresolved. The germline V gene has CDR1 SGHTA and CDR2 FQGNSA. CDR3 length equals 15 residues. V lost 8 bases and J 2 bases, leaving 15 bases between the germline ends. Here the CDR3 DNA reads TGTGCCAGCGTGGACCCCTTCCCAAACACCGGGGAGCTGTTTTTT. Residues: CASVDPFPNTGELFF.

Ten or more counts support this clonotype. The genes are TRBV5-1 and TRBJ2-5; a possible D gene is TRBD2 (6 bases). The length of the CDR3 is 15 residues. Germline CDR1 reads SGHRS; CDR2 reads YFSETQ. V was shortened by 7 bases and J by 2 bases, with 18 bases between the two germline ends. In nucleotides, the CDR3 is TGCGCCAGCTCCCCTCAATCGGGGGTACAAGAGACCCAGTACTTC. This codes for CASSPQSGVQETQYF.

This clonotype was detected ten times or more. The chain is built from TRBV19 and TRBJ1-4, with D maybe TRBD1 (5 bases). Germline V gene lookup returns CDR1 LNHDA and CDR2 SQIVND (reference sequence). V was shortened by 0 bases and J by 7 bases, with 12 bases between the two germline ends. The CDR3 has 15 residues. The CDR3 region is CASSIDWQGPEKLFF. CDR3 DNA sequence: TGTGCCAGTAGTATAGACTGGCAGGGACCTGAAAAACTGTTTTTT.

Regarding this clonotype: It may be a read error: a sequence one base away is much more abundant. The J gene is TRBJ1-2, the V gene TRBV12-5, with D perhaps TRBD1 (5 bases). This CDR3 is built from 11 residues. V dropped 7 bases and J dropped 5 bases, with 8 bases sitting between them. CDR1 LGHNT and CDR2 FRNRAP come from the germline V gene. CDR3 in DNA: TGTGCTAGTGTGGGGGGTTATGGCTACACCTTC. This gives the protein CASVGGYGYTF.